The source of this TCR beta chain is a study of T cell changes during pregnancy in multiple sclerosis. TCRdb's table, derived via immunoSEQ multiplex PCR, lists solely in-frame clones and lacks some. The sample shows 30,000 to 40,000 clones, more than 70% of them seen only once. In germline, CDR1 is LGHNA, CDR2 YNFKEQ. The V segment lost 0 bases and the J segment 3 bases; nucleotides outside the gene matches: 8. The CDR3 is 17 amino acids. The TCR sequence derives from a female donor with multiple sclerosis, enrolled in a pregnancy study. Here the sequenced sample was CD8+ T cells from peripheral blood mononuclear cells, taken in the third trimester of pregnancy. The chain couples TRBV4-2 to TRBJ2-5; 9 nucleotides match TRBD1. The CDR3 reads CASSQDERRTGEETQYF. The CDR3 DNA is TGTGCCAGCAGCCAAGATGAGCGGAGGACAGGGGAAGAGACCCAGTACTTC.